This is a list of T cell receptor beta chains from one sample in a study of long-term antiretroviral therapy in people with HIV. Assay: immunoSEQ multiplex PCR; the TCRdb copy retains only in-frame clones and omits some. The data hold 30,000 to 35,000 clones, with more than 95% observed a single time. The sample in question was unsorted PBMCs, obtained 6.9 years after starting antiretroviral therapy. The source is a man younger than 40 with HIV. Both conserved end residues are trimmed from each CDR3. Fields, in order: V gene, CDR3 protein.

TRBV4-1 | ASSQGQGSYEQY
TRBV7-6 | ASSSGGDEQF
TRBV7-2 | ASTKQLAEDTQY
TRBV18 | ASSQTGQVNQPQH
TRBV4-2 | ASSQVGANTGELF
TRBV9 | ASKDSSGNTIY
TRBV4-1 | ASSHPGTSGPDRY
TRBV12-5 | ASGLVLRQEGNQPQH
TRBV9 | ASSSRANVLT
TRBV25-1 | ASSESDRAPFMT
TRBV4-1 | ASSQVLAGGYNEQF
TRBV4-3 | ASSPAGGDYGYT
TRBV9 | ASSVGWASYEQY
TRBV7-3 | ASSLSKSATDTQY
TRBV2 | ASSDGGGAGETQY
TRBV10-3 | AISEGRDDEQF
TRBV4-2 | ASSQDGRVSTGELF
TRBV7-8 | ASSQNVPNRRLNANTGELF
TRBV9 | ASSVDGRRRSGANVLT
TRBV10-3 | AISAGYEQY
TRBV10-3 | AIRVQGQNYEQY
TRBV4-2 | ASSQAGLGYT
TRBV4-3 | ASSQEQGATSYEQY
TRBV5-1 | ASSPRDLEGQNEQF
TRBV27 | ASSFRGRETQY
TRBV6-5 | ASSRGGATEAF